This TCR beta chain derives from a study of blood T cell repertoires in COVID-19. This CDR3 spans 13 amino acids. Germline CDR1 is MNHEY and CDR2 is SVGAGI. The V gene lost 6 bases and the J gene lost 3 bases, with 11 bases spanning the gap. Sequencing was performed with immunoSEQ multiplex PCR; in TCRdb, only in-frame clones are kept and a portion is missing. Among around 190,000 clones listed, around 84% were seen once. This chain connects TRBV6-5 to TRBJ1-1; D unclear. Sequencing used peripheral blood. The TCR comes from an elderly woman with acute or convalescent COVID-19. CDR3 sequence reads: CASRPPGDTEAFF. The CDR3 DNA reads TGTGCCAGCAGACCTCCGGGAGACACTGAAGCTTTCTTT.